The 6 T cell receptor beta chains below all came from one sample that was sequenced in a study of beta chain features in type 1 diabetes. Study-wide findings and caveats: TCRB CDR3s were moderately but significantly shorter in Type 1 diabetes patients in all four CD4+ subsets.

Their target antigens are unknown. cDNA synthesis used the whole RNA isolate, giving expressed TCRB sequences. Libraries were prepared by immunoSEQ multiplex PCR; TCRdb keeps only in-frame clonotypes and omits some of them. This table holds about 660,000 clones, over 13% found once. Sequencing was performed on naive CD4+ T cells from blood. These receptors were obtained from a man aged 18 to 29 with type 1 diabetes.

This clone has a handful of counts. The rearrangement uses TRBV5-4 and TRBJ2-5; TRBD2 matches at 11 bases. CDR1 SGHNT and CDR2 YYREEE come from the germline V gene (reference sequence). V shed 4 bases and J 3 bases; nucleotides not matched to a gene: 11. The CDR3 length is 17 residues. The CDR3 nucleotides read TGTGCCAGCAGCCTGGGACTAGCGGCCGTGAAAAAAGAGACCCAGTACTTC. This gives the protein CASSLGLAAVKKETQYF.

The V and J genes are TRBV6-1 and TRBJ1-2; no definite D call. Between the trimmed V and J ends, which lost 0 bases and 6 bases, there was a span of 14 bases. CDR3 length: 15 amino acids. In germline, CDR1 is MNHNS, CDR2 SASEGT. CDR3 protein: CASSEALASGDGYTF. The CDR3, as DNA: TGTGCCAGCAGTGAAGCGTTGGCTTCTGGGGATGGCTACACCTTC.

This chain joins TRBV30 and TRBJ1-4; 9 nucleotides line up with TRBD1. CDR1 is GTSNPN and CDR2 is SVGIG in the germline V gene (reference sequence). The CDR3 spans 13 residues. The junction had 2 bases not matched to a gene; V was cut back by 4 bases and J by 5 bases. This chain's CDR3 is CAWTGTGNEKLFF. In DNA form, the CDR3 reads TGTGCCTGGACCGGGACAGGGAATGAAAAACTGTTTTTT. The whole variable domain, filled in from reference TRBV30 and TRBJ1-4, reads SQTIHQWPATLVQPVGSPLSLECTVEGTSNPNLYWYRQAAGRGLQLLFYSVGIGQISSEVPQNLSASRPQDRQFILSSKKLLLSDSGFYLCAWTGTGNEKLFFGSGTQLSVL.

CDR3 amino acids: CASLPTSGSLVDTQYF. Here the CDR3 DNA reads TGTGCCAGCCTCCCCACTAGCGGGAGTTTGGTCGATACGCAGTATTTT. The chain uses TRBV11-2 and TRBJ2-3; 11 positions agree with TRBD2. This CDR3 has 16 residues. Trimming at V came to 8 bases and at J to 6 bases, leaving 13 bases not matched to a gene. Germline CDR1 reads SGHAT; CDR2 reads FQNNGV.

This clone has a handful of counts. The genes are TRBV25-1 and TRBJ2-5; either TRBD1 or TRBD2 may supply D (5 bases each). Germline CDR1 is MGHDK and CDR2 is SYGVNS. The CDR3 totals 14 residues. Trimming removed 3 bases from V and 0 bases from J, with 8 bases in between. The CDR3 coding sequence is TGTGCCAGCAGTGAGAGGGGCCACCAAGAGACCCAGTACTTC. This translates into CASSERGHQETQYF.

This clone has a handful of counts. Other nucleotide sequences in the sample specify the same CDR3. The chain is built from TRBV5-1 and TRBJ2-3; D is uncertain. Trimming cost V 0 bases and J 6 bases, with 11 bases left between them. Germline V gene sequence: CDR1 SGHRS, CDR2 YFSETQ. CDR3 length: 14 amino acids. Here the CDR3 reads CASSLVGPGDTQYF. The CDR3, as DNA: TGCGCCAGCAGCTTGGTGGGCCCCGGGGATACGCAGTATTTT.